This T cell receptor beta chain emerged from a study of T cell responses to AZD1222 COVID-19 vaccine. With regard to this clone: The antigen remains undetermined.

Notes on the study in general: Reports indicate that nearly half of spike-specific TCRs are directed at unmutated variant regions. At baseline, just five to seven AZD1222 recipients tested seropositive.

Sequencing used immunoSEQ multiplex PCR; TCRdb keeps in-frame clones, though not all of them. The top ten clones hold 3% to 4% of a sample with fewer than 150,000 clones, more than 75% of them seen once. V was pared by 3 bases and J by 2 bases, with 12 bases between. The germline CDR1 and CDR2 sequences are SGHRS and YFSETQ. This CDR3 has 16 amino acids. Source: peripheral blood, taken 28 days after the second AZD1222 dose. This sequence joins TRBV5-1 and TRBJ2-6; weak D call: TRBD1 (5 bases). This clonotype originated in an adult who received the AZD1222 COVID-19 vaccine. In nucleotides, the CDR3 is TGCGCCAGCAGCTGGGGCTCAGAACCTGGGGCCAACGTCCTGACTTTC. It encodes CASSWGSEPGANVLTF.